The 15 T cell receptor beta chains reported below all come from one sample, sequenced in a study of blood T cell repertoires in COVID-19. Only in-frame clones appear in the TCRdb table, and some are missing; sequencing was by immunoSEQ multiplex PCR. The table shows tens of thousands of clones, with 80% to 95% occurring only once. Specimen: peripheral blood. Receptors originate from a human donor in a cohort sampled during active COVID-19.

The sample holds a few counts of this clone. The CDR3 here is CASSEAPGPPYEQYF. The CDR3 DNA reads as TGTGCCAGCAGTGAAGCGCCAGGCCCCCCCTACGAGCAGTACTTC. The gene calls are TRBV6-1 and TRBJ2-7; D gene ambiguous. The germline CDR1 and CDR2 sequences are MNHNS and SASEGT. The V end was cut by 0 bases, the J end by 2 bases, with 11 bases between. The CDR3 is 15 residues long.

This clone was picked up one time. The chain is built from TRBV3-1 (or the pseudogene TRBV3-2) and TRBJ2-1, with a possible D match to TRBD1 (5 bases). This CDR3 has 14 amino acids. V was trimmed by 1 base and J by 6 bases, leaving 10 bases between them. Germline CDR1 LGHDT, CDR2 YNNKEL (reference sequence). The CDR3 sequence is CASSQGFQGNEQFF. In nucleotides, the CDR3 is TGTGCCAGCAGCCAAGGATTTCAGGGCAATGAGCAGTTCTTC.

The genes are TRBV4-3 and TRBJ1-1; D is possibly TRBD1 (6 bases). The CDR3 consists of 15 residues. From germline, CDR1 is LGHNA and CDR2 YSLEER. V was cut by 2 bases and J by 5 bases, with 15 bases left in between. The CDR3: CASSQTQGPGTEAFF. For the CDR3, the DNA is TGCGCCAGCAGCCAAACGCAGGGGCCGGGGACTGAAGCTTTCTTT.

Turning to this clone: This specimen includes other DNA sequences encoding the same CDR3. The V and J genes are TRBV3-1 (or the pseudogene TRBV3-2) and TRBJ1-2; D call uncertain. Trimming cost V 4 bases and J 4 bases, with 7 bases left between them. The germline V gene encodes CDR1 LGHDT and CDR2 YNNKEL (reference sequence). This CDR3 is built from 12 residues. CDR3 sequence: CASSLLGYGYTF. In DNA, the CDR3 is TGTGCCAGCAGCCTACTTGGCTATGGCTACACCTTC.

J is TRBJ2-3 and V is TRBV7-3; the match to TRBD2 covers 11 bases. This CDR3 is 15 amino acids long. Germline V gene data show CDR1 as SGHTA and CDR2 as FQGTGA. The V and J ends lost 6 bases and 5 bases, in that order; junction bases with no gene match: 7. The CDR3 region has the DNA TGTGCCAGCAGTAGACTAGCGGGGTCATTAGATACGCAGTATTTT. It yields the protein CASSRLAGSLDTQYF. Supplemented by reference TRBV7-3 and TRBJ2-3, the full variable domain reads GAGVSQTPSNKVTEKGKYVELRCDPISGHTALYWYRQSLGQGPEFLIYFQGTGAADDSGLPNDRFFAVRPEGSVSTLKIQRTERGDSAVYLCASSRLAGSLDTQYFGPGTRLTVL.

This clone occurred once. The J gene is TRBJ1-1, the V gene TRBV4-3, with D perhaps matching TRBD1 (5 bases). V lost 0 bases and J lost 4, with 12 bases in between. This CDR3 has 15 residues. CDR1 LGHNA and CDR2 YSLEER come from the germline V gene. The CDR3 coding sequence is TGCGCCAGCAGCCAAGATGCTTCGGGGGGCACTGAAGCTTTCTTT. Translation: CASSQDASGGTEAFF.

The rearrangement joins TRBV6-5 to TRBJ2-7, with D possibly TRBD2 on 5 matching bases. The germline CDR1 and CDR2 sequences are MNHEY and SVGAGI. The ends were cut back, 5 bases at V and 4 bases at J, with 12 bases in the middle. The CDR3 length is 13 residues. The CDR3 loop is CASSPGLVYEQYF. The CDR3 bases are TGTGCCAGCAGTCCAGGACTCGTGTACGAGCAGTACTTC.

The genes are TRBV5-1 and TRBJ2-1; the D gene is possibly TRBD2 (6 bases). V lost 5 bases and J lost 2, with 14 bases in between. The germline CDR1 and CDR2 sequences are SGHRS and YFSETQ. This CDR3 is 15 amino acids long. CDR3 bases: TGCGCCAGCAGGCCACTAGGGAGGACCTACAATGAGCAGTTCTTC. This codes for CASRPLGRTYNEQFF.

In its sample, this clone was seen once. The CDR3 region has the DNA TGTGCCAGCAGTTTTAGCGGTGGGGCCGATGAGCAGTTCTTC. As protein: CASSFSGGADEQFF. V is TRBV6-6 and J is TRBJ2-1; tentative D call: TRBD2 (6 bases). Germline lookup yields CDR1 MNHNY and CDR2 SVGAGI (reference sequence). CDR3 length: 14 residues. The V end was cut by 4 bases, the J end by 8 bases, with 15 bases between.

The CDR3 DNA reads as TGTGCCAGCAGCGGCCCTGAGGGTGAGCAGTTCTTC. Protein product: CASSGPEGEQFF. V usage is TRBV9 and J usage is TRBJ2-1; D may be TRBD2 (5 bases). Germline lookup yields CDR1 SGDLS and CDR2 YYNGEE. Between the trimmed V and J ends, which lost 3 bases and 9 bases, there was a span of 10 bases. This CDR3 has 12 residues.

This rearrangement joins TRBV5-6 to TRBJ1-5; D call uncertain. Germline loops: CDR1 SGHDT, CDR2 YYEEEE. Trimming shortened V by 1 base and J by 3 bases, and 8 bases separated the two germline ends. The CDR3 loop spans 14 amino acids. Here the CDR3 reads CASSLSQFNQPQHF. CDR3 bases: TGTGCCAGCAGCTTGTCTCAGTTCAATCAGCCCCAGCATTTT.

The rearrangement links TRBV19 to TRBJ1-2, with 9 bases fitting TRBD1. The CDR3 runs 17 residues. With 6 bases clipped from V and 5 bases from J, the junction kept 16 bases outside the gene matches. CDR1 and CDR2 (germline): LNHDA, SQIVND (reference sequence). The CDR3 region is CASRERLGTGRTYGYTF. In DNA form, the CDR3 reads TGTGCCAGTAGAGAGAGATTGGGGACAGGGAGGACTTATGGCTACACCTTC.

The chain carries TRBV5-1 and TRBJ2-7; D is possibly TRBD1 (8 bases). The length of the CDR3 is 16 residues. Germline values: CDR1 SGHRS, CDR2 YFSETQ. V lost 2 bases and J lost 2, with 17 bases in between. Here the CDR3 DNA reads TGCGCCAGCAGCTTACCCGGGGGGACAGGTACCTACGAGCAGTACTTC. It specifies CASSLPGGTGTYEQYF. The whole variable domain, filled in from reference TRBV5-1 and TRBJ2-7, reads KAGVTQTPRYLIKTRGQQVTLSCSPISGHRSVSWYQQTPGQGLQFLFEYFSETQRNKGNFPGRFSGRQFSNSRSEMNVSTLELGDSALYLCASSLPGGTGTYEQYFGPGTRLTVT.

This clone was seen just once. The J gene is TRBJ1-2, the V gene TRBV7-9, with a tentative D call TRBD1 (5 bases). V was clipped by 1 base and J by 4 bases, with 10 bases between them. CDR3 length: 14 amino acids. Germline CDR1 and CDR2: SEHNR and FQNEAQ (reference sequence). CDR3 sequence reads: CASSLGGEGYGYTF. The CDR3 DNA reads as TGTGCCAGCAGCTTAGGAGGGGAGGGCTATGGCTACACCTTC. Together with reference TRBV7-9 and TRBJ1-2, the CDR3 gives the full variable domain: DTGVSQNPRHKITKRGQNVTFRCDPISEHNRLYWYRQTLGQGPEFLTYFQNEAQLEKSRLLSDRFSAERPKGSFSTLEIQRTEQGDSAMYLCASSLGGEGYGYTFGSGTRLTVV.

This chain connects TRBV30 to TRBJ2-7; 7 nucleotides match TRBD1. Germline CDR1 is GTSNPN and CDR2 is SVGIG (reference sequence). V shed 6 bases, J shed 6 bases, and the junction held 14 bases outside the gene matches. This CDR3 contains 14 residues. The CDR3 is CACPGPDRNSEQYF. As DNA, the CDR3 is TGTGCCTGCCCCGGGCCGGACAGGAACTCCGAGCAGTACTTC.